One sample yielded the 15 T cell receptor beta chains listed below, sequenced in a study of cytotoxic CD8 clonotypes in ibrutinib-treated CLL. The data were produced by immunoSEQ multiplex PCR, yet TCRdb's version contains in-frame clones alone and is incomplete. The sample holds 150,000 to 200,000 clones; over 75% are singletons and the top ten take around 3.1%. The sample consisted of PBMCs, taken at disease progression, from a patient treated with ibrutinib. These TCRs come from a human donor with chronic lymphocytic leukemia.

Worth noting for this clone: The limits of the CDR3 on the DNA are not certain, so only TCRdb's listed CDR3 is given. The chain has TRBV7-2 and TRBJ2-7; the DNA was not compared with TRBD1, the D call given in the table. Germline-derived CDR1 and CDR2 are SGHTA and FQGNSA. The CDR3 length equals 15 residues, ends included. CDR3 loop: CASSLRRFGQGEQYF.

The CDR3 nucleotides are TGTGCCAGCAGCTTGTATGGACAGGGGGGATCGTGGGTCTTAGGCTACACCTTC. Its protein is CASSLYGQGGSWVLGYTF. V and J are TRBV5-8 and TRBJ1-2, with 10 bases aligning to TRBD1. The ends lost 1 base at V and 8 bases at J; junction bases unmatched: 17. This CDR3 region has 18 residues. Per the germline V gene, CDR1 is SGHTS and CDR2 is YDEGEE. Complete variable domain (other parts from reference TRBV5-8 and TRBJ1-2): EAGVTQSPTHLIKTRGQQATLRCSPISGHTSVYWYQQALGLGLQFLLWYDEGEERNRGNFPPRFSGRQFPNYSSELNVNALELEDSALYLCASSLYGQGGSWVLGYTFGSGTRLTVV.

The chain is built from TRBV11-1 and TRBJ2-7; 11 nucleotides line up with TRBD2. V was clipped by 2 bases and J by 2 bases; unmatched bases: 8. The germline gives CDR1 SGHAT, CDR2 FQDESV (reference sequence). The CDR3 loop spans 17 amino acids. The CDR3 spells CASSLRSGLAAAYEQYF. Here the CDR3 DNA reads TGTGCCAGCAGCTTAAGGTCGGGACTAGCGGCAGCCTACGAGCAGTACTTC.

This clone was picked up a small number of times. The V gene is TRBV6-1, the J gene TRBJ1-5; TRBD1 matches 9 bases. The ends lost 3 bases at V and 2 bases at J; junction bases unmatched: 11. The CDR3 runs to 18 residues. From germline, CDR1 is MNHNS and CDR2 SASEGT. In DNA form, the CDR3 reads TGTGCCAGCAGTGAGGCACAGGGGGCTTTTGTAGGCAATCAGCCCCAGCATTTT. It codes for CASSEAQGAFVGNQPQHF.

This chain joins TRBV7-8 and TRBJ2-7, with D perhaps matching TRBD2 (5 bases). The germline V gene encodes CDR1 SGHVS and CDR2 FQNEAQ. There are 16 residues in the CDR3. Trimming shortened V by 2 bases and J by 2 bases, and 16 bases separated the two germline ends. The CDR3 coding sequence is TGTGCCAGCAGCTTATCTAGCAGGCCTAATCCCTACGAGCAGTACTTC. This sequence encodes CASSLSSRPNPYEQYF.

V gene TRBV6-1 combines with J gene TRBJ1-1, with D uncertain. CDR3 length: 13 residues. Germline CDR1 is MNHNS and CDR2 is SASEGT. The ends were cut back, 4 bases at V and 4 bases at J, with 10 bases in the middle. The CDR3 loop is CASSGPLGTEAFF. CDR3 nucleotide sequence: TGTGCCAGCAGTGGGCCGCTGGGCACTGAAGCTTTCTTT.

The CDR3 spells CASSSLEGGPQETQYF. For the CDR3, the DNA is TGTGCCAGCAGTTCACTGGAGGGAGGGCCTCAAGAGACCCAGTACTTC. The chain joins TRBV13 to TRBJ2-5; 7 bases line up with TRBD2. Unmatched junction bases numbered 12, after V lost 6 bases and J lost 2 bases. The CDR3 covers 16 residues. The germline V gene encodes CDR1 PRHDT and CDR2 FYEKMQ (reference sequence).

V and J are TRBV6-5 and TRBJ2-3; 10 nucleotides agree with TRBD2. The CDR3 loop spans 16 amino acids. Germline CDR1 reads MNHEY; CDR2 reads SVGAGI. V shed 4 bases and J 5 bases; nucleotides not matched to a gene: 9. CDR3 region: CASSFPGLATGDTQYF. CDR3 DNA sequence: TGTGCCAGCAGTTTCCCGGGACTAGCGACCGGAGATACGCAGTATTTT.

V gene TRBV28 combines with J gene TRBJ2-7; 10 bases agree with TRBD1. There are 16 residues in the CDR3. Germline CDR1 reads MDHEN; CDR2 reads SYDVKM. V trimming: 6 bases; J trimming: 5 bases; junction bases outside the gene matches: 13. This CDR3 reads CASRGATGTGVNEQYF. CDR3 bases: TGTGCCAGCAGGGGGGCGACCGGGACAGGGGTAAACGAGCAGTACTTC.

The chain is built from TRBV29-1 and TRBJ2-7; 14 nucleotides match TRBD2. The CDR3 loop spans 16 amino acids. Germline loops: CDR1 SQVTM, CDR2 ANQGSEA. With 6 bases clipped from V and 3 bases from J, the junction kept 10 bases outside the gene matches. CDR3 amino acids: CSVGTSGSRLLYEQYF. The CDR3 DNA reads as TGCAGCGTGGGGACTAGCGGGAGTCGGCTACTCTACGAGCAGTACTTC.

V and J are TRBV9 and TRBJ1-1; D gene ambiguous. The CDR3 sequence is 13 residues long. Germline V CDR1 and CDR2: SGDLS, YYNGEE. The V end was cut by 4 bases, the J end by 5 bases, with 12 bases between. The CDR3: CASSPGLQTEAFF. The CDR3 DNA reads TGTGCCAGCAGCCCCGGACTTCAGACTGAAGCTTTCTTT.

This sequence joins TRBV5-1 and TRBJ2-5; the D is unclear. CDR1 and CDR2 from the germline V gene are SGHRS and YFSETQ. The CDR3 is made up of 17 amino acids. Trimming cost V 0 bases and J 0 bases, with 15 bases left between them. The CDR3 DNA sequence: TGCGCCAGCAGCTTGGCCCGGACGGCAGACTACCAAGAGACCCAGTACTTC. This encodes CASSLARTADYQETQYF.

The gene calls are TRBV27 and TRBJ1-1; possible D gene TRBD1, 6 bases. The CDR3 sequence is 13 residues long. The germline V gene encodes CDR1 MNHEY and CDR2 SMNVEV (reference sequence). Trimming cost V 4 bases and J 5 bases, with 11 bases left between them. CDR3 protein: CASSWGGGTEAFF. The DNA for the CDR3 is TGTGCCAGCAGTTGGGGAGGGGGAACTGAAGCTTTCTTT.

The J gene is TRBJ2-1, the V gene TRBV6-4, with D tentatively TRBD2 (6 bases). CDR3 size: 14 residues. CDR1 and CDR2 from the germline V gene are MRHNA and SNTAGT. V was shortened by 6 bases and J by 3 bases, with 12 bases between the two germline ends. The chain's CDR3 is CASSAGLDYNEQFF. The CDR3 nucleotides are TGTGCCAGCAGCGCGGGACTGGACTACAATGAGCAGTTCTTC.

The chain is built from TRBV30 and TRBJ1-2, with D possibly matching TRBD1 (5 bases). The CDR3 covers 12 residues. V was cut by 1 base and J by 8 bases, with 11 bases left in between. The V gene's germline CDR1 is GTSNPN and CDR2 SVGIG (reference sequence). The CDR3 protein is CAWSDRGKGYTF. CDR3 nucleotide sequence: TGTGCCTGGAGTGATAGGGGAAAGGGCTACACCTTC. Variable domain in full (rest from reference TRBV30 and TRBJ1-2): SQTIHQWPATLVQPVGSPLSLECTVEGTSNPNLYWYRQAAGRGLQLLFYSVGIGQISSEVPQNLSASRPQDRQFILSSKKLLLSDSGFYLCAWSDRGKGYTFGSGTRLTVV.